The 9 T cell receptor delta chains reported below all come from one sample, sequenced in a study of gamma delta lymphoproliferative disorders and STAT genes. TCRdb made new clone calls on the multiplex PCR reads using CATT. This table holds roughly 1,400 delta-chain clones, 2.9% found once. Sequencing used genomic DNA taken from PBMCs of patients and controls. Source material: blood. Receptors were obtained from a human donor in good health.

Comments on this clone: A far larger clone is just one base off, so this is likely a read error. Other DNA sequences in the sample encode the same CDR3. This CDR3 reads CALGELRKRATRTDKLIF. CDR3 coding DNA: TGTGCTCTTGGGGAACTGCGCAAGCGGGCTACGCGTACCGATAAACTCATCTTT. V usage is TRDV1 and J usage is TRDJ1; D is unclear. This CDR3 has 18 amino acids. Germline V lookup: CDR1 TSWWSYY, CDR2 QGS. V was shortened by 0 bases and J by 2 bases, with 19 bases between the two germline ends.

This clone has a handful of counts. A single base is all that separates this from a far larger clone, so a read error is likely. Other DNA sequences in this sample translate to the same CDR3. The genes are TRDV1 and TRDJ1; 10 nucleotides match TRDD3. Trimming took 3 bases from V and 10 from J; bases not matched to a gene: 14. Germline assignment: CDR1 TSWWSYY and CDR2 QGS. The CDR3 has 16 amino acids. CDR3 sequence (DNA): TGTGCTCTTGGGGAGCTTCGGCGGGGGATACGCAACAGACTCATCTTT. It yields the protein CALGELRRGIRNRLIF.

As to this clone: A far more abundant clone sits one base away, making this likely a read error. At the DNA level, this CDR3 is encoded by other sequences in the same sample as well. The chain uses TRDV2 and TRDJ1; 10 bases match TRDD3. CDR1 and CDR2 (germline): GEAIGNYY, EKD. The CDR3 length is 19 residues. The CDR3 nucleotides are TGTGCCTGTGACACCGTCCCCTTGGGGGATACAAAGGTGACCGATAAACTTATCTTT. Its protein product is CACDTVPLGDTKVTDKLIF.

The V gene was left uncalled, and the J gene is TRDJ1; TRDD3 is the table's D call and was not checked against the DNA. The CDR3 loop spans 18 amino acids. The CDR3 spells CASLCLPSRGIPTNKLIF. The DNA of the CDR3 is TGTGCTTCATTGTGCCTGCCTTCCAGGGGGATACCCACCAATAAACTCATCTTT.

By sample share, this clone is large. The same CDR3 arises from other DNA sequences in this sample as well. The CDR3 DNA sequence: TGTGCCTGTGACACGCGGGGGATATTTAGGGTCACTTATCTGAATTACACCGATAAACTCATCTTT. Protein sequence: CACDTRGIFRVTYLNYTDKLIF. The rearrangement links TRDV2 to TRDJ1, with TRDD3 matching 8 bases. This CDR3 has 22 residues. After removal of 1 base from V and 0 bases from J, the junction contained 24 bases not matched to a gene. Germline CDR1 and CDR2: GEAIGNYY and EKD.

Concerning this clone: The TCRdb protein comes from a much larger clone and disagrees with this DNA's translation at residue 9, likely due to a read error; the protein given here is derived from the DNA. This chain uses TRDV2 with TRDJ1, with 7 bases matching TRDD3. Unmatched junction bases numbered 18, after V lost 1 base and J lost 2 bases. This CDR3 contains 19 residues. Germline loops: CDR1 GEAIGNYY, CDR2 EKD. The CDR3 loop is CACDTLLGNTLLYTDKLIF. DNA of the CDR3: TGTGCCTGTGACACGTTACTGGGGAATACGCTCCTATATACCGATAAACTCATCTTT.

This clone appeared a few times. TCRdb records a much larger clone's protein for this DNA, with a difference at residue 10 that likely arises from a read error; the protein given is the translation of the DNA. The V and J genes are TRDV2 and TRDJ1; 7 bases align to TRDD3. The ends lost 0 bases at V and 1 base at J; junction bases unmatched: 19. CDR3 size: 20 residues. Germline assignment: CDR1 GEAIGNYY and CDR2 EKD. The CDR3 is CACDTVRGLRDTRVTDKLIF. CDR3 nucleotide sequence: TGTGCCTGTGACACCGTTAGGGGACTGAGGGATACAAGGGTCACCGATAAACTCATCTTT.

Ten or more counts support this clone. V is TRDV2 and J is TRDJ3, with a possible D match to TRDD3 (6 bases). The V end lost 0 bases, the J end lost 0 bases, and 17 bases lay between the germline ends. The CDR3 is made up of 20 amino acids. The germline V gene has CDR1 GEAIGNYY and CDR2 EKD. The CDR3 loop reads CACDTSGGHPLSWDTRQMFF. CDR3 DNA: TGTGCCTGTGACACCTCCGGGGGACACCCTCTCTCCTGGGACACCCGACAGATGTTTTTC.

The called J gene is TRDJ3, whereas the V gene has no call; the table's D call, TRDD3, was not checked against the DNA. The CDR3 is 24 amino acids. CDR3 nucleotides: TGTGCTTCATTGTGCCTTCCTACGTTGATAGCTGGGGGATACGCTTCCTGGGACACCCGACAGATGTTTTTC. Protein sequence: CASLCLPTLIAGGYASWDTRQMFF.